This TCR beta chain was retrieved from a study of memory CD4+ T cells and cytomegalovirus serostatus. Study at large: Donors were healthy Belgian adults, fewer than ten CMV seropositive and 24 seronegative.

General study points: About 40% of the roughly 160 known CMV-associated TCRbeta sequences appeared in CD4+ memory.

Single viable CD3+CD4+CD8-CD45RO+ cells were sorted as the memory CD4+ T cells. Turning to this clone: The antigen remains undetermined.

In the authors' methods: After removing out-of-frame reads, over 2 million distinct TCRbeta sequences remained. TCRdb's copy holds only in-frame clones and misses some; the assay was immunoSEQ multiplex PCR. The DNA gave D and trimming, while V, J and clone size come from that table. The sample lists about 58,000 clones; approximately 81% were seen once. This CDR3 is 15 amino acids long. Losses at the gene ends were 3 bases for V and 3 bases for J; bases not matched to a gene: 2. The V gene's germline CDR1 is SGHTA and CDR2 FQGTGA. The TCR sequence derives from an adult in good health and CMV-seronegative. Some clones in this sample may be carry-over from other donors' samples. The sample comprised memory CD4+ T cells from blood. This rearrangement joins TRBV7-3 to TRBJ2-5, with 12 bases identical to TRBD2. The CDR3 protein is CASSLTSGREETQYF. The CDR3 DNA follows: TGTGCCAGCAGCTTGACTAGCGGGAGAGAAGAGACCCAGTACTTC.